The 29 T cell receptor beta chains in this list originate from one sample, sequenced in a study of T cell responses to AZD1222 COVID-19 vaccine. Sequenced by immunoSEQ multiplex PCR; TCRdb stores in-frame clones only, minus some. Of some 130,000 clones listed, 75% to 95% are singletons. Sequencing used peripheral blood, obtained on day 0 of AZD1222 vaccination. The receptors come from an adult in good health.

The chain is built from TRBV18 and TRBJ2-1; D may be TRBD2 (6 bases). V dropped 3 bases and J dropped 6 bases, with 12 bases sitting between them. The CDR3 is 14 residues long. CDR1 is KGHSH and CDR2 is LQKENI in the germline V gene. The CDR3 spells CASSPGTRGNEQFF. DNA for the CDR3: TGTGCCAGCTCACCCGGGACTCGTGGCAATGAGCAGTTCTTC.

The count of this clone is one. V and J are TRBV11-2 and TRBJ2-3; D is unclear. The V and J ends lost 1 base and 1 base respectively, with 3 bases between them. The CDR3 covers 13 residues. Germline V CDR1 and CDR2: SGHAT, FQNNGV. The CDR3 here is CASSLAGTDTQYF. CDR3 nucleotide sequence: TGTGCCAGCAGCTTAGCTGGCACAGATACGCAGTATTTT.

The V gene is TRBV6-5, the J gene TRBJ2-7; 8 nucleotides match TRBD1. Germline lookup yields CDR1 MNHEY and CDR2 SVGAGI. The junction had 11 bases not matched to a gene; V was cut back by 6 bases and J by 4 bases. CDR3 length equals 15 residues. CDR3 sequence (DNA): TGTGCCAGCAGCCAAGACAGGGGAATCTCGTACGAGCAGTACTTC. Translation gives CASSQDRGISYEQYF.

V gene TRBV7-3 combines with J gene TRBJ1-1, with D perhaps TRBD1 (6 bases). Between the trimmed V and J ends, which lost 5 bases and 4 bases, there was a span of 11 bases. CDR1 is SGHTA and CDR2 is FQGTGA in the germline V gene. The CDR3 covers 13 residues. The CDR3 sequence is CASSKRGATEAFF. The CDR3 DNA follows: TGTGCCAGCAGCAAGAGGGGGGCCACTGAAGCTTTCTTT.

The chain uses TRBV15 and TRBJ1-2; D call uncertain. CDR1 LNHNV and CDR2 YYDKDF come from the germline V gene (reference sequence). Trimming shortened V by 6 bases and J by 3 bases, and 14 bases separated the two germline ends. The CDR3 is 14 residues long. CDR3 nucleotides: TGTGCCACCAGACCCTTCACTGGGGACTATGGCTACACCTTC. It yields the protein CATRPFTGDYGYTF.

Only one count was recorded for this clone. The chain joins TRBV19 to TRBJ2-1; TRBD1 might be the D (6 bases). The CDR3 contains 15 residues. Germline V gene data show CDR1 as LNHDA and CDR2 as SQIVND (reference sequence). The V gene lost 6 bases and the J gene lost 4 bases, with 16 bases spanning the gap. The CDR3 loop reads CASRRLWGTYNEQFF. The CDR3 DNA reads as TGTGCCAGTAGAAGGCTGTGGGGGACATACAATGAGCAGTTCTTC. The entire variable domain, with the rest obtained from reference TRBV19 and TRBJ2-1, is as follows: DGGITQSPKYLFRKEGQNVTLSCEQNLNHDAMYWYRQDPGQGLRLIYYSQIVNDFQKGDIAEGYSVSREKKESFPLTVTSAQKNPTAFYLCASRRLWGTYNEQFFGPGTRLTVL.

This sequence joins TRBV7-2 and TRBJ2-7, with 7 nucleotides matching TRBD1. V was clipped by 5 bases and J by 0 bases; unmatched bases: 4. This CDR3 spans 14 amino acids. Germline CDR1 and CDR2: SGHTA and FQGNSA. CDR3 DNA: TGTGCCAGCAGCACCCGGGACAGCTCCTACGAGCAGTACTTC. As protein: CASSTRDSSYEQYF.

The genes are TRBV19 and TRBJ1-1; 9 nucleotides match TRBD1. Germline-derived CDR1 and CDR2 are LNHDA and SQIVND (reference sequence). The ends lost 5 bases at V and 5 bases at J; junction bases unmatched: 6. The CDR3 is 14 residues long. The CDR3 loop reads CASSWTGEGTEAFF. The DNA of the CDR3 is TGTGCCAGTAGTTGGACAGGGGAAGGGACTGAAGCTTTCTTT.

The chain uses TRBV24-1 and TRBJ2-5, with 12 bases fitting TRBD1. Germline V gives CDR1 KGHDR, CDR2 SFDVKD. J was trimmed by 4 bases and V by 4 bases; bases with no gene match: 3. This CDR3 has 15 amino acids. The CDR3 loop is CATSETGQGAETQYF. CDR3 nucleotides: TGTGCCACCAGTGAAACGGGACAGGGGGCAGAGACCCAGTACTTC.

V and J are TRBV15 and TRBJ1-1, with no clear D. CDR1 and CDR2 (germline): LNHNV, YYDKDF (reference sequence). The CDR3 is 13 amino acids. Between the trimmed V and J ends, which lost 0 bases and 7 bases, there was a span of 9 bases. In DNA, the CDR3 is TGTGCCACCAGCAGAGATAAGCATTTTGAAGCTTTCTTT. The encoded protein is CATSRDKHFEAFF.

This chain uses TRBV5-8 with TRBJ2-1; 13 bases line up with TRBD2. Germline loops: CDR1 SGHTS, CDR2 YDEGEE. CDR3 length equals 14 residues. The junction had 3 bases not matched to a gene; V was cut back by 5 bases and J by 7 bases. CDR3 coding DNA: TGTGCCAGCAGACTAGCGGGAGGGGGGAATGAGCAGTTCTTC. Protein sequence: CASRLAGGGNEQFF.

The gene calls are TRBV28 and TRBJ2-1; D perhaps matches TRBD1 (5 bases). This CDR3 has 14 residues. Germline assignment: CDR1 MDHEN and CDR2 SYDVKM. Trimming removed 7 bases at V and 4 bases at J, with 14 bases between. The CDR3 region is CASTRTPTYNEQFF. The CDR3, as DNA: TGTGCCAGCACCCGGACACCGACTTACAATGAGCAGTTCTTC.

This chain links TRBV19 with TRBJ2-7; 8 bases line up with TRBD2. This CDR3 comprises 15 residues. Germline loops: CDR1 LNHDA, CDR2 SQIVND (reference sequence). V gave up 5 bases and J gave up 2 bases; unmatched junction bases: 8. The CDR3 loop reads CASSARGRPPYEQYF. Written as DNA, the CDR3 is TGTGCCAGTAGTGCGCGCGGGAGGCCCCCCTACGAGCAGTACTTC.

This chain uses TRBV28 with TRBJ1-4; D may be TRBD1 (5 bases). Trimming left V 5 bases short and J 13 bases short, with 23 bases between. CDR3 length: 15 amino acids. Germline V gives CDR1 MDHEN, CDR2 SYDVKM. CDR3 protein: CASSTGRQFGDLLFF. The CDR3 DNA reads as TGTGCCAGCAGTACCGGCCGACAGTTTGGGGATTTACTGTTTTTT.

The rearrangement uses TRBV12-5 and TRBJ2-1; a weak D match, TRBD2 (6 bases). V was cut by 0 bases and J by 4 bases, with 13 bases left in between. Germline V gene lookup returns CDR1 LGHNT and CDR2 FRNRAP. The CDR3 contains 16 residues. The CDR3 here is CASGLVRGGLYNEQFF. DNA for the CDR3: TGTGCTAGTGGTTTGGTACGTGGGGGGTTGTACAATGAGCAGTTCTTC.

This sequence joins TRBV15 and TRBJ2-1; D might be TRBD1 (6 bases). The V and J ends lost 3 bases and 2 bases respectively, with 14 bases between them. The CDR3 totals 16 residues. Germline V gene data show CDR1 as LNHNV and CDR2 as YYDKDF (reference sequence). CDR3: CATSRNDRPPYNEQFF. The CDR3, as DNA: TGTGCCACCAGCAGGAACGACAGGCCGCCCTACAATGAGCAGTTCTTC.

The rearrangement uses TRBV27 and TRBJ2-7, with D tentatively TRBD1 (5 bases). Trimming took 8 bases from V and 2 from J, leaving 16 bases between them. Germline CDR1 reads MNHEY; CDR2 reads SMNVEV (reference sequence). CDR3 length: 14 amino acids. CDR3 nucleotides: TGTGCCAGCCATCGGGCAGGGATGACCTACGAGCAGTACTTC. It codes for CASHRAGMTYEQYF.

This clone was detected once. This chain links TRBV6-5 with TRBJ1-4; D unclear. V was shortened by 7 bases and J by 4 bases, with 13 bases between the two germline ends. Germline V CDR1 and CDR2: MNHEY, SVGAGI. CDR3 length: 14 residues. The CDR3: CASKIGRSNEKLFF. CDR3 in DNA: TGTGCCAGCAAGATCGGACGGAGTAATGAAAAACTGTTTTTT.

The chain recombines TRBV5-1 with TRBJ2-3, with D perhaps matching TRBD1 (5 bases). The CDR3 is 14 residues long. The V end was cut by 4 bases, the J end by 1 base, with 10 bases between. Germline assignment: CDR1 SGHRS and CDR2 YFSETQ. The CDR3 coding sequence is TGCGCCAGCAGCGACCCACAGGGCACAGATACGCAGTATTTT. Amino acid sequence: CASSDPQGTDTQYF.

The gene calls are TRBV7-9 and TRBJ2-3; TRBD2 might be the D (6 bases). The CDR3 has 15 amino acids. Germline V gene sequence: CDR1 SEHNR, CDR2 FQNEAQ (reference sequence). V lost 5 bases, J lost 2 bases, and 14 bases lay in between. Here the CDR3 reads CASSPGRGDTDTQYF. In DNA, the CDR3 is TGTGCCAGCAGCCCCGGGAGAGGCGACACAGATACGCAGTATTTT.

The chain couples TRBV11-1 to TRBJ2-7; perhaps TRBD2 as D (7 bases). Germline CDR1 and CDR2: SGHAT and FQDESV (reference sequence). The CDR3 consists of 15 residues. Trimming pared 0 bases from V and 2 bases from J, leaving 11 bases between. Written as DNA, the CDR3 is TGTGCCAGCAGCTTAGCAAGGGGGGGGACCTACGAGCAGTACTTC. This sequence encodes CASSLARGGTYEQYF.

This sequence joins TRBV2 and TRBJ2-7, with D maybe TRBD1 (5 bases). Germline-derived CDR1 and CDR2 are SNHLY and FYNNEI. Trimming left V 7 bases short and J 3 bases short, with 7 bases between. The CDR3 has 11 amino acids. CDR3 in amino acids: CASKGVYEQYF. In DNA form, the CDR3 reads TGTGCCAGCAAAGGGGTCTACGAGCAGTACTTC.

The chain joins TRBV4-3 to TRBJ2-2, with 7 positions matching TRBD2. V trimming: 0 bases; J trimming: 5 bases; junction bases outside the gene matches: 9. The CDR3 loop spans 17 amino acids. Germline V CDR1 and CDR2: LGHNA, YSLEER. The CDR3 protein is CASSQDWDYQQTGELFF. CDR3 nucleotide sequence: TGCGCCAGCAGCCAAGATTGGGACTATCAACAAACCGGGGAGCTGTTTTTT.

This chain joins TRBV12-5 and TRBJ2-2, with D unresolved. This CDR3 has 17 amino acids. Germline values: CDR1 LGHNT, CDR2 FRNRAP. The V and J ends lost 0 bases and 4 bases respectively, with 15 bases between them. CDR3 sequence (DNA): TGTGCTAGTGGTTTGGTACTTCGCCTGACGGGCACCGGGGAGCTGTTTTTT. Translation gives CASGLVLRLTGTGELFF.

The chain has TRBV28 and TRBJ2-5, with a tentative D call TRBD1 (5 bases). Germline loops: CDR1 MDHEN, CDR2 SYDVKM. V lost 2 bases and J 5 bases, leaving 12 bases between the germline ends. CDR3 length equals 14 residues. CDR3 DNA sequence: TGTGCCAGCAGTTTAGTAGGGGATGGGGAGACCCAGTACTTC. Residues: CASSLVGDGETQYF.

V gene TRBV5-4 combines with J gene TRBJ1-1; TRBD1 might be the D (5 bases). Germline assignment: CDR1 SGHNT and CDR2 YYREEE (reference sequence). The V gene lost 4 bases and the J gene lost 7 bases, with 11 bases spanning the gap. CDR3 size: 12 residues. The CDR3 bases are TGTGCCAGCAGCCGGGCAGGGTATGAAGCTTTCTTT. Protein product: CASSRAGYEAFF.

The chain uses TRBV19 and TRBJ2-3, with TRBD2 identical over 9 bases. The CDR3 loop spans 13 amino acids. V was clipped by 6 bases and J by 7 bases; unmatched bases: 5. From germline, CDR1 is LNHDA and CDR2 SQIVND (reference sequence). CDR3 amino acids: CASRASGTNTQYF. The CDR3 bases are TGTGCCAGTAGGGCTAGCGGGACGAATACGCAGTATTTT.

This CDR3 is CASSSRDNSYEQYF. In DNA, the CDR3 is TGTGCCAGCAGCTCCCGGGACAACTCCTACGAGCAGTACTTC. The V call is TRBV11-3, the J call TRBJ2-7; the D gene is possibly TRBD1 (6 bases). Germline V gives CDR1 SGHNT, CDR2 YENEEA. The CDR3 length is 14 residues. Trimming took 4 bases from V and 0 from J, leaving 10 bases between them.

The rearrangement links TRBV3-1 (or the pseudogene TRBV3-2) to TRBJ1-2; D is undetermined. The V and J ends lost 2 bases and 0 bases respectively, with 4 bases between them. CDR3 size: 13 residues. In germline, CDR1 is LGHDT, CDR2 YNNKEL (reference sequence). The CDR3 loop is CASSQLTNYGYTF. For the CDR3, the DNA is TGTGCCAGCAGCCAATTGACTAACTATGGCTACACCTTC.